This is a list of T cell receptor beta chains from one sample in a study of shared clonotypes between healthy human individuals. Clones were sequenced by immunoSEQ multiplex PCR, and TCRdb holds only the in-frame ones, with some missing. Of 600,000 to 750,000 clones in the sample, 90% were seen once. The specimen was memory CD8+ T cells from PBMCs. All receptors derive from a man between 18 and 29 years old in good health. Some clones in this sample may be carry-over from other donors' samples. CDR3s include the opening cysteine and the closing phenylalanine or tryptophan. D genes are given only for firm matches. Size tells how often a clone was seen (once, few, many) or the class of an expanded clone, and some rows leave it out.

d_call,clone_size,v_call,j_call,cdr3_nt,cdr3_aa
NA,NA,TRBV6-5,TRBJ2-3,TGTGCCAGCAGTTACTCGGTCGACACATCACCAGATACGCAGTATTTT,CASSYSVDTSPDTQYF
NA,NA,TRBV2,TRBJ2-7,TGTGCCAGCAGTGAAGCGGGCGACGCCGCGTACGAGCAGTACTTC,CASSEAGDAAYEQYF
TRBD2,NA,TRBV11-2,TRBJ2-7,TGTGCCAGCAGCTTAGTAGCGGGAGGCTACGAGCAGTACTTC,CASSLVAGGYEQYF
NA,NA,TRBV10-3,TRBJ2-1,TGTGCCATCAGTGAGACCCAGCGGAACTACAATGAGCAGTTCTTC,CAISETQRNYNEQFF
NA,NA,TRBV6-6,TRBJ1-5,TGTGCCAGCAACGAAAGCCCCCAGCCCCAGCATTTT,CASNESPQPQHF
TRBD2,NA,TRBV4-2,TRBJ2-7,TGTGCCAGCAGCCCGGGGACTAGCGGTTCCTACGAGCAGTACTTC,CASSPGTSGSYEQYF
TRBD1,once,TRBV7-6,TRBJ1-2,TGTGCCAGCAGCAGTACAGGGGCTGGTTATGGCTACACCTTC,CASSSTGAGYGYTF
TRBD1,NA,TRBV7-8,TRBJ2-7,TGTGCCAGCAGCTCAGCCGGGACAGAACACTTAAAGGGCTACGAGCAGTACTTC,CASSSAGTEHLKGYEQYF
TRBD2,NA,TRBV7-9,TRBJ2-7,TGTGCCAGCAGCCCCAAAACTAGCGGCCAAAGCTCCTACGAGCAGTACTTC,CASSPKTSGQSSYEQYF
NA,NA,TRBV2,TRBJ2-7,TGTGCCAGCAGTGACCAACATATTTACGAGCAGTACTTC,CASSDQHIYEQYF
NA,NA,TRBV15,TRBJ2-7,TGTGCCACCAGCATGTCGGTCCTGATTACCTACGAGCAGTACTTC,CATSMSVLITYEQYF
NA,NA,TRBV11-2,TRBJ1-1,TGTGCCAGCAGCCGCCTTGAGGGAGTTAACACTGAAGCTTTCTTT,CASSRLEGVNTEAFF
TRBD2,NA,TRBV5-1,TRBJ2-7,TGCGCCAGCAGCTTGGATACTAGCGCCGAGCAGTACTTC,CASSLDTSAEQYF
NA,NA,TRBV29-1,TRBJ2-3,TGCAGCGTTGTAACGGGGACTCCGCCAAGGGATACGCAGTATTTT,CSVVTGTPPRDTQYF
NA,NA,TRBV9,TRBJ2-6,TGTGCCAGCAGCGCGCGGACGGCGACTATGATCTCTGGGGCCAACGTCCTGACTTTC,CASSARTATMISGANVLTF
NA,NA,TRBV4-2,TRBJ2-7,TGTGCCAGCAGCCAAGGGCCTCAGATCGGGGGGCGAGTCTACGAGCAGTACTTC,CASSQGPQIGGRVYEQYF
TRBD1,NA,TRBV28,TRBJ2-7,TGTGCCAGCAGTTTCCCCACGACAGGGGAGGACCCCTACGAGCAGTACTTC,CASSFPTTGEDPYEQYF
TRBD1,NA,TRBV5-6,TRBJ1-2,TGTGCCAGCAGCTTTGAGGGGGCCGGCTATGGCTACACCTTC,CASSFEGAGYGYTF
TRBD2,NA,TRBV19,TRBJ2-1,TGTGCCAGTAGTATCACAAGACTAGCGGGAGATGAGCAGTTCTTC,CASSITRLAGDEQFF
TRBD2,NA,TRBV10-2,TRBJ2-7,TGCGCCAGCAGGGCAGCTAGCGGGAGGTCCTACGAGCAGTACTTC,CASRAASGRSYEQYF
TRBD1,NA,TRBV27,TRBJ2-1,TGTGCCAGCAGCAAGGACAGGTCAAGGTACAATGAGCAGTTCTTC,CASSKDRSRYNEQFF
NA,NA,TRBV19,TRBJ2-7,TGTGCCAGTAGGCCAAGGGACGGAGCCTACGAGCAGTACTTC,CASRPRDGAYEQYF
NA,few,TRBV2,TRBJ1-2,TGTGCCAGCGGTGGACAGTCCTATGGCTACACCTTC,CASGGQSYGYTF
TRBD2,NA,TRBV15,TRBJ2-5,TGTGCCACCAGCAGGGCTATAGCTAGCGGGAGGGCCGTAGAGACCCAGTACTTC,CATSRAIASGRAVETQYF
NA,NA,TRBV19,TRBJ2-3,TGTGCCAGTATAGGCGGGATAAGCACAGATACGCAGTATTTT,CASIGGISTDTQYF
TRBD2,NA,TRBV27,TRBJ2-7,TGTGCCAGCAGTTTATCCCGGGGGGCCTACGAGCAGTACTTC,CASSLSRGAYEQYF
NA,NA,TRBV28,TRBJ1-6,TGTGCCAGCAGTCCCGGGGGGCTTCCCCTCCACTTT,CASSPGGLPLHF